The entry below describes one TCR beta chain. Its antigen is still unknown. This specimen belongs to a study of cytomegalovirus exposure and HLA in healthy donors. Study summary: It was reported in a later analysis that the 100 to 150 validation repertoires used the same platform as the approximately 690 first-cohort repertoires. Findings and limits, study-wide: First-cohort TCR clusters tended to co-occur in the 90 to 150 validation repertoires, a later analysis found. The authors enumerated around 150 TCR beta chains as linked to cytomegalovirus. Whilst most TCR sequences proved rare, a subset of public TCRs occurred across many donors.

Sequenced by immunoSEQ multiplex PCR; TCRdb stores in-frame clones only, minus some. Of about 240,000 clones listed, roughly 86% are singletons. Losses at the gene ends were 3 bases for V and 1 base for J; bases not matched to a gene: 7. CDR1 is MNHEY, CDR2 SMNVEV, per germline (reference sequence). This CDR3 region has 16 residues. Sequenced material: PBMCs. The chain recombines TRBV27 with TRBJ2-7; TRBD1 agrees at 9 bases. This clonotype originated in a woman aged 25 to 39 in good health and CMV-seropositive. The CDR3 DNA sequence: TGTGCCAGCAGTTTCTCCCCCGGGACAGGGTCCTACGAGCAGTACTTC. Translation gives CASSFSPGTGSYEQYF.